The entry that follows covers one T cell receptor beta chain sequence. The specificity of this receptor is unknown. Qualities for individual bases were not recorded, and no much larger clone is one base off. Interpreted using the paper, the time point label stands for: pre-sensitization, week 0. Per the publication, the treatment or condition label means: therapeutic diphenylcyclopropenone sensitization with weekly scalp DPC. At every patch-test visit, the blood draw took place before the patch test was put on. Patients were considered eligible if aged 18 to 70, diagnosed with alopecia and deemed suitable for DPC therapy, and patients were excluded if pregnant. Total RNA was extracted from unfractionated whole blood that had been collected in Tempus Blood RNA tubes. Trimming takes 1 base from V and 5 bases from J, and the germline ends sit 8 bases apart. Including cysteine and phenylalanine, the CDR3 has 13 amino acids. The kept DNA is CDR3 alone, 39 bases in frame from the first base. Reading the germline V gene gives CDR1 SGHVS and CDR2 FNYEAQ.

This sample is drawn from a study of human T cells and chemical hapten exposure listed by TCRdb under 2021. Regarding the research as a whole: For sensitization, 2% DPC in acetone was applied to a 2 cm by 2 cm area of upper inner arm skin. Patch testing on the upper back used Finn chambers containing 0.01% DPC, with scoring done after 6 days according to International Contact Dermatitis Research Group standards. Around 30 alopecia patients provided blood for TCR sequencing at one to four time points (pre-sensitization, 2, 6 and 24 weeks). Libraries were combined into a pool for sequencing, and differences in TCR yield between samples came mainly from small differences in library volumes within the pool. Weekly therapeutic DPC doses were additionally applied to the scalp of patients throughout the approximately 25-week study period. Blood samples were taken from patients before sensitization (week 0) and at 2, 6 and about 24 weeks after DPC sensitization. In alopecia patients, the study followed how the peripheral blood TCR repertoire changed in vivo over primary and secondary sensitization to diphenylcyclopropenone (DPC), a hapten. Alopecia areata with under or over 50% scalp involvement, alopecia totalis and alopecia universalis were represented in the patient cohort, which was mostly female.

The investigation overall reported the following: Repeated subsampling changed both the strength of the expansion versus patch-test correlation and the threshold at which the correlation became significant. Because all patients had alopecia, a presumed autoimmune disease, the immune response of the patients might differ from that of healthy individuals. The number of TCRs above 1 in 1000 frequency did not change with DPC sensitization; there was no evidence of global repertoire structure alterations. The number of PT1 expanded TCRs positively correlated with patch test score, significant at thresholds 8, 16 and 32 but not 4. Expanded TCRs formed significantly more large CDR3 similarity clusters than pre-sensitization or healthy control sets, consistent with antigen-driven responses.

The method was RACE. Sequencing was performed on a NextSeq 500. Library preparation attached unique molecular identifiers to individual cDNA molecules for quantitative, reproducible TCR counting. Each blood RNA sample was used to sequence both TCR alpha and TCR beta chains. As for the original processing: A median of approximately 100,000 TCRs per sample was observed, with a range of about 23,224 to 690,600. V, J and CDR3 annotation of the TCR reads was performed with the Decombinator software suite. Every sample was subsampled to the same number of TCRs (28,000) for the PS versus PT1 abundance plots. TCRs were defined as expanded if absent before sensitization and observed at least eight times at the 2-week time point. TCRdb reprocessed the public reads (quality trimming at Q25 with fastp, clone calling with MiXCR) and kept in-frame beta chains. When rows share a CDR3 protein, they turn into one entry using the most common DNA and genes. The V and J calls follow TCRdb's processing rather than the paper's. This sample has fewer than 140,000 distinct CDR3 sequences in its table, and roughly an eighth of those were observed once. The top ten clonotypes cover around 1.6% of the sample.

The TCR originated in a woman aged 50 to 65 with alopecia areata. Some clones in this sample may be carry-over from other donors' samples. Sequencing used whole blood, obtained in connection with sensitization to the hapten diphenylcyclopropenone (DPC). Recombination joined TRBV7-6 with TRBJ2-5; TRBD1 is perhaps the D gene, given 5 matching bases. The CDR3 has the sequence CASSLGQMETQYF. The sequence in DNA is TGTGCCAGCAGCTTAGGACAGATGGAGACCCAGTACTTC.